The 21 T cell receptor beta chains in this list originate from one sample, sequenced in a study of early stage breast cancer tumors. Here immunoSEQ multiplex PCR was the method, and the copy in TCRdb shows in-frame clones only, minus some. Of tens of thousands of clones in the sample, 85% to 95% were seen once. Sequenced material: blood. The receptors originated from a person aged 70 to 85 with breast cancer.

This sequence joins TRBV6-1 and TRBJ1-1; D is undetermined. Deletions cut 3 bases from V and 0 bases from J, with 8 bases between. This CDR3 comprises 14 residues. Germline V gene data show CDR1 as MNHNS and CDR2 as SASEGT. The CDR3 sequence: CASSDPGMNTEAFF. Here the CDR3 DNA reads TGTGCCAGCAGTGATCCGGGGATGAACACTGAAGCTTTCTTT.

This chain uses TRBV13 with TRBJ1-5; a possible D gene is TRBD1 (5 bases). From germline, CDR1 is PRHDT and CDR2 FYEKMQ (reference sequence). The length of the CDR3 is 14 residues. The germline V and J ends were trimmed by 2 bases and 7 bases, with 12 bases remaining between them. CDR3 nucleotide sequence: TGTGCCAGCAGCTTATCCGGGGGGGTACAGCCCCAGCATTTT. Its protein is CASSLSGGVQPQHF.

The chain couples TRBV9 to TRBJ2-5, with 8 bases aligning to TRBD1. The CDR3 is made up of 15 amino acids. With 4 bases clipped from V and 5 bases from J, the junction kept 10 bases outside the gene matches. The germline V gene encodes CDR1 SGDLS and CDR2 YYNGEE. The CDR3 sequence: CASSSHQGALETQYF. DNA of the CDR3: TGTGCCAGCAGCTCGCACCAGGGGGCGCTTGAGACCCAGTACTTC.

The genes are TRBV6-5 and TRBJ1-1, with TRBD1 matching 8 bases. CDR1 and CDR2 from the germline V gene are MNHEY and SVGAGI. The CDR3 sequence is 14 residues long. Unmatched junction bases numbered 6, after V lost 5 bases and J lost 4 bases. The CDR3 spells CASSRLGQATEAFF. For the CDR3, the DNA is TGTGCCAGCAGTAGACTGGGACAGGCCACTGAAGCTTTCTTT.

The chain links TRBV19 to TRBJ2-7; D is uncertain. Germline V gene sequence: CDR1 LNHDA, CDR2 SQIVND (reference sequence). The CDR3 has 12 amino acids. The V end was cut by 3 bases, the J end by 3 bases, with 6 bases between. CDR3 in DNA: TGTGCCAGTAGTATCCCATTCTACGAGCAGTACTTC. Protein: CASSIPFYEQYF. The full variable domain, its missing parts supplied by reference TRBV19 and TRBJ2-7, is DGGITQSPKYLFRKEGQNVTLSCEQNLNHDAMYWYRQDPGQGLRLIYYSQIVNDFQKGDIAEGYSVSREKKESFPLTVTSAQKNPTAFYLCASSIPFYEQYFGPGTRLTVT.

CDR3 residues: CAISKDREQPQHF. CDR3 coding DNA: TGTGCCATCAGTAAAGACAGGGAACAGCCCCAGCATTTT. The chain combines TRBV10-3 with TRBJ1-5, with 7 bases lining up with TRBD1. The CDR3 loop spans 13 amino acids. Germline loops: CDR1 ENHRY, CDR2 SYGVKD. V lost 5 bases to trimming and J lost 7 bases; unmatched junction nucleotides: 5.

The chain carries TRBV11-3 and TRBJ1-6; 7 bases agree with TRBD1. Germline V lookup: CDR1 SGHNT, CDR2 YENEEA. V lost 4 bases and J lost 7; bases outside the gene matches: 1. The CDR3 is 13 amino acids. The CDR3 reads CASSWDSNSPLHF. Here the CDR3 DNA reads TGTGCCAGCAGCTGGGACAGCAATTCACCCCTCCACTTT.

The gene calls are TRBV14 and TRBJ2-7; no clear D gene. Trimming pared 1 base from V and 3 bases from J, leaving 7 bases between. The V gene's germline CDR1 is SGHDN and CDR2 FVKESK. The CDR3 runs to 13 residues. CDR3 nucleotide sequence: TGTGCCAGCAGCCAAGGGTACAACTACGAGCAGTACTTC. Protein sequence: CASSQGYNYEQYF.

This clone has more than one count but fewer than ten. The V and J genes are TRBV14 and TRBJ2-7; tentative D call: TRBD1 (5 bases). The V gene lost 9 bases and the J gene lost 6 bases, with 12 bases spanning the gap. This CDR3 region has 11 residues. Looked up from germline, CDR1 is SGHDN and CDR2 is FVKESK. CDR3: CASGAQGEQYF. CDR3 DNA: TGTGCCAGTGGCGCCCAGGGCGAGCAGTACTTC.

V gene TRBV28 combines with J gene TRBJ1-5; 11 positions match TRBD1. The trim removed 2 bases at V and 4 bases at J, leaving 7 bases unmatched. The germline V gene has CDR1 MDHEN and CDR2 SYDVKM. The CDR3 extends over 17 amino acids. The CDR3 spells CASSLIVWDRGNQPQHF. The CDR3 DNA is TGTGCCAGCAGTTTAATAGTTTGGGACAGGGGGAATCAGCCCCAGCATTTT.

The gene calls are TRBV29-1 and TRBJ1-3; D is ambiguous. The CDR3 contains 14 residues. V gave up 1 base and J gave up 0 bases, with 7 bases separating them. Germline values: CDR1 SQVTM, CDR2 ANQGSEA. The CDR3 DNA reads TGCAGCGTTGAAGGCACCTACTCTGGAAACACCATATATTTT. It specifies CSVEGTYSGNTIYF.

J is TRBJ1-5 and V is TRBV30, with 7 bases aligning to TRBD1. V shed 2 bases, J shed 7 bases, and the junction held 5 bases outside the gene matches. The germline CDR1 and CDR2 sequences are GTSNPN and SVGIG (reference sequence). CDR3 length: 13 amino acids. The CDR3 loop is CAWSPQGDQPQHF. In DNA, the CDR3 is TGTGCCTGGAGTCCTCAGGGGGACCAGCCCCAGCATTTT.

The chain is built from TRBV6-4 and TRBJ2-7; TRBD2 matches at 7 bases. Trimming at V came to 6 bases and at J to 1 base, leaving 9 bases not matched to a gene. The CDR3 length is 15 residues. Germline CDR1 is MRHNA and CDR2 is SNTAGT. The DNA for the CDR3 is TGTGCCAGCAGCTCTACTGCGGGAGCGTCCTACGAGCAGTACTTC. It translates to CASSSTAGASYEQYF.

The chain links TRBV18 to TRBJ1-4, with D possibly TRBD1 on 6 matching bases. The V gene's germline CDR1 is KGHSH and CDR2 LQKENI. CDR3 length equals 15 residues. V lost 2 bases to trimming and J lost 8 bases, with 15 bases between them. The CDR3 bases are TGTGCCAGCTCACCATCCTATTCGGGACAAGAAAAACTGTTTTTT. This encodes CASSPSYSGQEKLFF.

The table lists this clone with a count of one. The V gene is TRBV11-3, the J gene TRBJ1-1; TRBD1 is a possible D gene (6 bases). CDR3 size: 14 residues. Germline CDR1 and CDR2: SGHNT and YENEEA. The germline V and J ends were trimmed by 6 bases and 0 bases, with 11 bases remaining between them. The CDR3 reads CASRDGQMNTEAFF. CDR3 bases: TGTGCCAGCAGGGACGGACAGATGAACACTGAAGCTTTCTTT.

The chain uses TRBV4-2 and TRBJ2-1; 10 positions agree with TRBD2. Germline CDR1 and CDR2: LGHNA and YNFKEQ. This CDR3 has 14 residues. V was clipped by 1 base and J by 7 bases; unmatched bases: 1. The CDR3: CASSQVTSGNEQFF. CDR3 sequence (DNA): TGTGCCAGCAGCCAAGTGACTAGCGGGAATGAGCAGTTCTTC.

This chain's CDR3 is CASSLSPSGTHNEQFF. CDR3 bases: TGTGCCAGCAGTTTATCACCTAGCGGGACCCACAATGAGCAGTTCTTC. This sequence joins TRBV28 and TRBJ2-1; 9 bases line up with TRBD2. V lost 1 base, J lost 5 bases, and 6 bases stayed unmatched. This CDR3 has 16 residues. CDR1 is MDHEN, CDR2 SYDVKM, per germline.

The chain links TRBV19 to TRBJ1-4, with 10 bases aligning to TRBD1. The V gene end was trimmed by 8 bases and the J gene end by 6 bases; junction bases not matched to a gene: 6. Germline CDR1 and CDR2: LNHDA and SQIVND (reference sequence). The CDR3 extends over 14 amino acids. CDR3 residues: CASGRTGGDEKLFF. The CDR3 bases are TGTGCCAGTGGCCGGACAGGGGGAGATGAAAAACTGTTTTTT.

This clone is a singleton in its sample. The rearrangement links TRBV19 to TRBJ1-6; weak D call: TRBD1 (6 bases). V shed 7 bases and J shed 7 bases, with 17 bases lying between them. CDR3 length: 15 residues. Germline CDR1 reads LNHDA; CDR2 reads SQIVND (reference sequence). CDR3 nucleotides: TGTGCCAGTAAAAGACAGGCCAATGGGAATTCACCCCTCCACTTT. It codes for CASKRQANGNSPLHF.

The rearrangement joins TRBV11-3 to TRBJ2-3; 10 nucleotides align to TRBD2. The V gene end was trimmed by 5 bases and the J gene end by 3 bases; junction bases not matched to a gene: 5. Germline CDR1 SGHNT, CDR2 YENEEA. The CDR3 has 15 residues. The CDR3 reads CASSGSGRATDTQYF. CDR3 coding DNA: TGTGCCAGCAGCGGGAGCGGGAGGGCGACAGATACGCAGTATTTT.

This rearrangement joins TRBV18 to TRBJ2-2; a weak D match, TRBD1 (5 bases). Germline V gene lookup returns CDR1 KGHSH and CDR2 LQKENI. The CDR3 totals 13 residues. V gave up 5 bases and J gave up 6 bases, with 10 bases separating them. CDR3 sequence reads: CASSSSGPGELFF. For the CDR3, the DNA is TGTGCCAGCTCATCCTCAGGGCCCGGGGAGCTGTTTTTT.